The source of this T cell receptor (beta chain) is a study of radiation and T cells in renal cell carcinoma. Profiled with immunoSEQ multiplex PCR; TCRdb holds only in-frame clones, not every one. The repertoire includes 15,000 or so clones, around 62% of them detected once, and 17% sits in the top ten. Comment on this clone: Its matching antigen is unknown.

The treatment here: treatment-naive control, cytoreductive nephrectomy. Controls included several female and about a dozen male donors, resected 2011 to 2014. Overall study results and limits: Compared with controls, irradiated tumors showed greater TCR clonality. Dominant CDR3 motifs were more common in irradiated tumors than controls. Tumor samples were small regions of roughly 1 g.

The sequencing here drew on tumor tissue, taken from a patient whose treatment was nephrectomy without radiotherapy. This clonotype was sampled from a man aged 55-75 years with renal cell carcinoma.

In DNA, the CDR3 is TGTGCCAGCTCACAAGGACAGAGCTCCTCTGGAAACACCATATATTTT. Translated, it gives CASSQGQSSSGNTIYF. The chain recombines TRBV18 with TRBJ1-3, with D possibly being TRBD1 (6 bases). The V end was cut by 4 bases, the J end by 0 bases, with 13 bases between. The CDR3 extends over 16 amino acids. Germline V gives CDR1 KGHSH, CDR2 LQKENI.